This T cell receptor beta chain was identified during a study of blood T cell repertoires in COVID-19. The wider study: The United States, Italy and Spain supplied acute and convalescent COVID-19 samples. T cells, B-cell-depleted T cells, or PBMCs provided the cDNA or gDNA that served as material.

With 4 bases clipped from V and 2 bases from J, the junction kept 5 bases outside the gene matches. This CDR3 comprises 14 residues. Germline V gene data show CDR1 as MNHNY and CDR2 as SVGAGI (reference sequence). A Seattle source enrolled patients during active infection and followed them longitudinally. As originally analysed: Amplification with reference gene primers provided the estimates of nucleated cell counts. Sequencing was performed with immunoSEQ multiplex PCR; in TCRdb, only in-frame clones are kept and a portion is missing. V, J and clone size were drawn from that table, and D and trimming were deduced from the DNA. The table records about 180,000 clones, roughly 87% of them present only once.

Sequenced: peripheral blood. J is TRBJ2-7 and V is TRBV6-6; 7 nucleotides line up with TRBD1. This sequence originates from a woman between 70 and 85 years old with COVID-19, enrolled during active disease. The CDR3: CASSSRQGTYEQYF. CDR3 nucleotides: TGTGCCAGCAGTTCCCGACAGGGAACCTACGAGCAGTACTTC.